This T cell receptor (beta chain) is from a study of Ad26.COV2.S vaccination and SARS-CoV-2 variants. Study background: Participants got Ad26.COV2.S intramuscularly, once or twice 56 days apart.

Overall study findings and caveats: Vaccine and placebo recipients had similar non-spike TCR breadth. While placebo recipients had lower spike-specific TCR breadth, vaccine recipients had more. Post-vaccination spike-specific CD8+ and CD4+ T cell responses reportedly had substantial breadth.

Treatment denoted: around 19 received Ad26.COV2.S at low or high dose, single or two shots; a few received placebo; per-sample allocation not given. At day 63 after the first vaccine or placebo injection, samples were drawn. Germline V gives CDR1 SEHNR, CDR2 FQNEAQ (reference sequence). Trimming took 1 base from V and 2 from J, leaving 9 bases between them. This CDR3 spans 14 amino acids. Note on this clone: Its specificity is not known.

The protocol was immunoSEQ multiplex PCR, while the TCRdb copy is restricted to in-frame clones and leaves out a portion. The sample carries under 550,000 clones, over 75% recorded once. The chain recombines TRBV7-9 with TRBJ2-7; weak D call: TRBD2 (5 bases). The sequence derives from a person aged 18-60 years who received the Ad26.COV2.S COVID-19 vaccine or a placebo. This specimen was peripheral blood, taken in a trial of Ad26.COV2.S vaccine versus placebo. The CDR3 sequence: CASSLELVTYEQYF. DNA for the CDR3: TGTGCCAGCAGCTTAGAACTAGTTACCTACGAGCAGTACTTC.